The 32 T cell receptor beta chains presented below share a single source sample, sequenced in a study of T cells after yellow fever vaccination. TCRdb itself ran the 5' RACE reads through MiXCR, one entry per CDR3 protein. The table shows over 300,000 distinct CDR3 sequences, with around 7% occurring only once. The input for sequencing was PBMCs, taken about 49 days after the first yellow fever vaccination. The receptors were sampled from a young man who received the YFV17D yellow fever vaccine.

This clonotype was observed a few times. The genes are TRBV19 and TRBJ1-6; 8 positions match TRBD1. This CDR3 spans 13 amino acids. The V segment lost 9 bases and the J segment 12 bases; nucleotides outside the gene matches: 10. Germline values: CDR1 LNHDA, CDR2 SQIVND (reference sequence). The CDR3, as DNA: TGTGCCAGACGAGTGACAGGGGACAAACCCCTCCACTTT. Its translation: CARRVTGDKPLHF.

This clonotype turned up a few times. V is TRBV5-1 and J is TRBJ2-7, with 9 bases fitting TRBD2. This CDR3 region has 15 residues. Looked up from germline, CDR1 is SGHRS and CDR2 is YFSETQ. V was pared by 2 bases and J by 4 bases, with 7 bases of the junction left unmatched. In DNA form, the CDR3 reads TGCGCCAGCAGCTTAGGGGGACTAGCAACGTACGAGCAGTACTTC. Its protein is CASSLGGLATYEQYF.

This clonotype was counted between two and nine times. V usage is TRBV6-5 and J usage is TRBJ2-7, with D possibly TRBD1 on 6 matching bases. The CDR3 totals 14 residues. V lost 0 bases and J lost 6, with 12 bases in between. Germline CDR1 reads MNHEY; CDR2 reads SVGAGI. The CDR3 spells CASSYSGGHLEQYF. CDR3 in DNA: TGTGCCAGCAGTTACTCTGGGGGACACCTCGAGCAGTACTTC.

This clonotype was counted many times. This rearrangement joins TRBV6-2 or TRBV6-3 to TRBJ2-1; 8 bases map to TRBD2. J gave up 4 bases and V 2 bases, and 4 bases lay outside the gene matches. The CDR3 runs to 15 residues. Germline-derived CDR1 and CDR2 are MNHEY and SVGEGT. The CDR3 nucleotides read TGTGCCAGCAGTTACACCGGGGGGGCGTACAATGAGCAGTTCTTC. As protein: CASSYTGGAYNEQFF.

The CDR3 DNA sequence: TGTGCCAGCAGCTACGGTCGACAGTACAGACCGGGGTACACTGAAGCTTTCTTT. Translation gives CASSYGRQYRPGYTEAFF. V and J are TRBV7-6 and TRBJ1-1; tentative D call: TRBD1 (5 bases). Germline assignment: CDR1 SGHVS and CDR2 FNYEAQ. Trimming removed 4 bases from V and 3 bases from J, with 24 bases in between. The CDR3 extends over 18 amino acids.

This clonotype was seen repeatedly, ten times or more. CDR3 sequence (DNA): TGCGCCAGCAGCTCGACAGGGGCCAATGAGCAGTTCTTC. Translated, it gives CASSSTGANEQFF. The gene calls are TRBV5-1 and TRBJ2-1, with 8 bases identical to TRBD1. Trimming at V came to 3 bases and at J to 6 bases, leaving 2 bases not matched to a gene. Germline V gene sequence: CDR1 SGHRS, CDR2 YFSETQ. The CDR3 is made up of 13 amino acids.

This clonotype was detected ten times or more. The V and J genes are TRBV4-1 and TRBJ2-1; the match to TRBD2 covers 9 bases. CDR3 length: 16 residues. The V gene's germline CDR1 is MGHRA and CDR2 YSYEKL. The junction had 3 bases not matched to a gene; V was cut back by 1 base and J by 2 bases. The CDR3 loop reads CASSQAPSGTYNEQFF. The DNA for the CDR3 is TGCGCCAGCAGCCAAGCGCCTAGCGGGACCTACAATGAGCAGTTCTTC.

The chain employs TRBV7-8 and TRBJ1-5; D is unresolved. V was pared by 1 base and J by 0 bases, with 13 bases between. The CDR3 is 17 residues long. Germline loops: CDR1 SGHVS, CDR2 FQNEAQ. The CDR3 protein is CASSLGRNLYSNQPQHF. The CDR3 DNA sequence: TGTGCCAGCAGCTTAGGACGGAACCTTTATAGCAATCAGCCCCAGCATTTT.

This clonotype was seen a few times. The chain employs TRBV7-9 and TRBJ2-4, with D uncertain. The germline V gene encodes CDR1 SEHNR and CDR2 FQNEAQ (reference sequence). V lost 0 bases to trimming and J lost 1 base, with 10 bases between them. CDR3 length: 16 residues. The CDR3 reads CASSLALGKAKNIQYF. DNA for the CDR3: TGTGCCAGCAGCTTAGCTCTAGGGAAGGCCAAAAACATTCAGTACTTC.

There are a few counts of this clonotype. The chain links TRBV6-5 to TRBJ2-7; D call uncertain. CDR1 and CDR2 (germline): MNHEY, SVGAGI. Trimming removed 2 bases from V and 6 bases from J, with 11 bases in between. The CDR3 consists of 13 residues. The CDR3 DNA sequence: TGTGCCAGCAGTTACAACGGCTTGGGCGAGCAGTACGTC. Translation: CASSYNGLGEQYV.

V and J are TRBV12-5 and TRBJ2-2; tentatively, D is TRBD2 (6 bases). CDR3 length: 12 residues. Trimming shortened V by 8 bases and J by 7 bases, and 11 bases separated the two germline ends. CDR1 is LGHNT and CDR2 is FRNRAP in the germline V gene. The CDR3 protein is CASIGGDGELFF. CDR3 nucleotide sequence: TGTGCTAGTATCGGGGGAGACGGGGAGCTGTTTTTT.

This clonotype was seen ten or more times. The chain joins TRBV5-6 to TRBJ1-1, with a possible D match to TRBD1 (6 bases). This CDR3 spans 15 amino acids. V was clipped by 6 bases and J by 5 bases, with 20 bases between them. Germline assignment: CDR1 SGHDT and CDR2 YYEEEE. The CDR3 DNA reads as TGTGCCAGCACCTCTCTGGGGGGCTTGAGGACTGAAGCTTTCTTT. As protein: CASTSLGGLRTEAFF.

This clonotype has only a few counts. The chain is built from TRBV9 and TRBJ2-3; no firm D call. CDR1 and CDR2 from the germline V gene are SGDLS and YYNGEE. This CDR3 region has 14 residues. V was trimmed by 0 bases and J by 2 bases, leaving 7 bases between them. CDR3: CASSVVDVTDTQYF. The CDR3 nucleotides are TGTGCCAGCAGCGTAGTGGACGTCACAGATACGCAGTATTTT.

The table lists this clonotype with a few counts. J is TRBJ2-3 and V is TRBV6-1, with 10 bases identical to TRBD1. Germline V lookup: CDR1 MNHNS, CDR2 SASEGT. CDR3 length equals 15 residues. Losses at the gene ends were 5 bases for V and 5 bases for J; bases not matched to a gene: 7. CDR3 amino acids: CASSKWTGGKDTQYF. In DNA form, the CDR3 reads TGTGCCAGCAGTAAGTGGACAGGGGGAAAAGATACGCAGTATTTT.

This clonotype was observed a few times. CDR3 protein: CSVVFVSLAKNIQYF. DNA for the CDR3: TGCAGCGTTGTTTTCGTCTCACTAGCCAAAAACATTCAGTACTTC. The V gene is TRBV29-1, the J gene TRBJ2-4; D gene ambiguous. V lost 4 bases to trimming and J lost 0 bases, with 13 bases between them. Per the germline V gene, CDR1 is SQVTM and CDR2 is ANQGSEA. The CDR3 spans 15 residues.

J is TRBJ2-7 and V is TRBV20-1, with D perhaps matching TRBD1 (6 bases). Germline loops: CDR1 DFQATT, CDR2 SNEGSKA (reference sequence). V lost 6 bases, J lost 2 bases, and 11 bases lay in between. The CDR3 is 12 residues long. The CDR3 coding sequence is TGCAGTGCCATACAGGGCACCTACGAGCAGTACTTC. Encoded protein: CSAIQGTYEQYF.

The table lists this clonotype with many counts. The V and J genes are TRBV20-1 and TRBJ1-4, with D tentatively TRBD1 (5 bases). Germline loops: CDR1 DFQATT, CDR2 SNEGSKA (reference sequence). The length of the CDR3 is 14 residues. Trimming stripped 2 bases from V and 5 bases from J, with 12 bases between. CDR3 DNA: TGCAGTGCTAGAAGATTGGCAGGGAATGAAAAACTGTTTTTT. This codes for CSARRLAGNEKLFF.

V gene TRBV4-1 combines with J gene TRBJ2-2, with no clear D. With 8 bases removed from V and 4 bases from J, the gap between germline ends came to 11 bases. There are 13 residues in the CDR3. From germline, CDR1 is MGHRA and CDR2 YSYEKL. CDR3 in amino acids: CASRSEITGELFF. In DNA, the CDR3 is TGCGCCAGCCGGTCGGAGATCACCGGGGAGCTGTTTTTT.

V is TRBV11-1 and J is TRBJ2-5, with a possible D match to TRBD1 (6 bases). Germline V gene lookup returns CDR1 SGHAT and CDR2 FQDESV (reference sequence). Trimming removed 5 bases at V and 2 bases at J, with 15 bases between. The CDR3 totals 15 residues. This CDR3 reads CASSASPGEQETQYF. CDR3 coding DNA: TGTGCCAGCAGCGCTAGCCCAGGGGAGCAAGAGACCCAGTACTTC.

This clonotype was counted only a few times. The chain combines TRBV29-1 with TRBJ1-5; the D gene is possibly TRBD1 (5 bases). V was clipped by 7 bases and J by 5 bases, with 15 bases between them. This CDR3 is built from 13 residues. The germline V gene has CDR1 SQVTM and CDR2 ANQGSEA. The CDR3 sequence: CSATLGGDQPQHF. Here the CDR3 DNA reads TGCAGCGCTACCCTCGGGGGAGATCAGCCCCAGCATTTT.

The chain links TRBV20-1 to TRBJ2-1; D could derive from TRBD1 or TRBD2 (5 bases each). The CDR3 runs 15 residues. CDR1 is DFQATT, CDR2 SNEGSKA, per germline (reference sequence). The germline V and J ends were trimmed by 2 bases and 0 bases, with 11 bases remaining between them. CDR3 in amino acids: CSARSAGGSYNEQFF. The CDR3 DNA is TGCAGTGCTAGATCCGCTGGGGGCTCCTACAATGAGCAGTTCTTC.

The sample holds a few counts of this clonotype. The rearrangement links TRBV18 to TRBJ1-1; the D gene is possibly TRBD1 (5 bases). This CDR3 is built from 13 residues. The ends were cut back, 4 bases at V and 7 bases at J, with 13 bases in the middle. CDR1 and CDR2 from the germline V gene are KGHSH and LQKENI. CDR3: CASSREGSGEAFF. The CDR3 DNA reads TGTGCCAGCTCACGCGAGGGGTCCGGTGAAGCTTTCTTT.

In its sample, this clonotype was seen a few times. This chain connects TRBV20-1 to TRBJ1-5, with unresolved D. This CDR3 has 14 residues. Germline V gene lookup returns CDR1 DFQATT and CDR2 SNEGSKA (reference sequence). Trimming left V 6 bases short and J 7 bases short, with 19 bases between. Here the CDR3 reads CSAKAGNWGQPQHF. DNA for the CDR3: TGCAGTGCCAAAGCGGGGAATTGGGGACAGCCCCAGCATTTT.

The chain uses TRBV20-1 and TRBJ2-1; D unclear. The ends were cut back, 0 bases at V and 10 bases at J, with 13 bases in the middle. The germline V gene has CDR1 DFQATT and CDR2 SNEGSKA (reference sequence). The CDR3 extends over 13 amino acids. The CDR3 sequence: CSARDETGLEQFF. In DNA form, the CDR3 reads TGCAGTGCTAGAGACGAGACGGGCTTAGAGCAGTTCTTC.

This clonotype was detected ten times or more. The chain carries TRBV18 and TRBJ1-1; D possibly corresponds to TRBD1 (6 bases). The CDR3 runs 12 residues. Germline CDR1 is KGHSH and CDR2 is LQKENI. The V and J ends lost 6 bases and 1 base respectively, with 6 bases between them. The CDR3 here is CASSGQNTEAFF. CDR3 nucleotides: TGTGCCAGCTCGGGACAGAACACTGAAGCTTTCTTT. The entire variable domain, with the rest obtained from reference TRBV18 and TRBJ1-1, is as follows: NAGVMQNPRHLVRRRGQEARLRCSPMKGHSHVYWYRQLPEEGLKFMVYLQKENIIDESGMPKERFSAEFPKEGPSILRIQQVVRGDSAAYFCASSGQNTEAFFGQGTRLTVV.

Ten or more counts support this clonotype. This CDR3 is CASSRGQGNTGELFF. The CDR3, as DNA: TGTGCCAGCAGCCGAGGACAGGGTAATACCGGGGAGCTGTTTTTT. This chain uses TRBV7-6 with TRBJ2-2, with 8 bases fitting TRBD1. The CDR3 consists of 15 residues. V shed 5 bases, J shed 5 bases, and the junction held 7 bases outside the gene matches. The germline gives CDR1 SGHVS, CDR2 FNYEAQ.

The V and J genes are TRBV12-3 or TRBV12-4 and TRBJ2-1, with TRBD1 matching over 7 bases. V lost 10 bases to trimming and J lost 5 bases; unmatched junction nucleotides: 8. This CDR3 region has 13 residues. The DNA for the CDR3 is TGTGCCACCTACAGGGGCCCTAACAATGAGCAGTTCTTC. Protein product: CATYRGPNNEQFF.

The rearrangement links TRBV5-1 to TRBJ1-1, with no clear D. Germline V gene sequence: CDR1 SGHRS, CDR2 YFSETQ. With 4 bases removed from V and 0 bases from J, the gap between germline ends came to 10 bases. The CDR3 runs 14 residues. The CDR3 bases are TGCGCCAGCAGCCGCCAGTCCATGAACACTGAAGCTTTCTTT. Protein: CASSRQSMNTEAFF.

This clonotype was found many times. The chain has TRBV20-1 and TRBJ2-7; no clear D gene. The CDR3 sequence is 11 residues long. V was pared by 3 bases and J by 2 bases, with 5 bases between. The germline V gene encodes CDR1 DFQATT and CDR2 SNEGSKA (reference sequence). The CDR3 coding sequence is TGCAGTGCTAGCGGACCCTACGAGCAGTACGTC. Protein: CSASGPYEQYV.

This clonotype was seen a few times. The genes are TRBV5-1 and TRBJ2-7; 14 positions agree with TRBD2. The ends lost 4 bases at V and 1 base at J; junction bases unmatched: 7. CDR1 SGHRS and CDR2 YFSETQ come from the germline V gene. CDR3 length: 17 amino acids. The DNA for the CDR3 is TGCGCCAGCAGCCGGACTAGCGGGGGGTCGCCTTCCTACGAGCAGTACGTC. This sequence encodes CASSRTSGGSPSYEQYV.

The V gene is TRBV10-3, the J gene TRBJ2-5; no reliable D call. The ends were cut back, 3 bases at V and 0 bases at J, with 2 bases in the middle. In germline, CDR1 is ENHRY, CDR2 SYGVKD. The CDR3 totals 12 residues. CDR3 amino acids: CAISDYQETQYF. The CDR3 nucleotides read TGTGCCATCAGTGATTACCAAGAGACCCAGTACTTC.

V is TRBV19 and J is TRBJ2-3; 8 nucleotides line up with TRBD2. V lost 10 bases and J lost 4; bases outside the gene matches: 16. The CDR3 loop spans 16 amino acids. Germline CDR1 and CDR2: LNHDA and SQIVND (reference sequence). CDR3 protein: CATLPPRSGGSDTQYF. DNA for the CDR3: TGTGCCACTCTCCCCCCGAGGAGCGGGGGCTCAGATACGCAGTATTTT.